Ten or more counts support the clone carrying this T cell receptor (beta chain). Its antigen is unidentified. The data belong to a study of T cells in Graves' hyperthyroidism and ophthalmopathy. Germline-derived CDR1 and CDR2 are MDHEN and SYDVKM. This CDR3 contains 14 residues. V dropped 2 bases and J dropped 12; count of bases not matched to a gene: 10. Overall study findings and caveats: In the analysis, a 13 V-J model separated ophthalmopathy from stable hyperthyroidism. With a median lead of approximately 6 months before onset, the model predicted ophthalmopathy.

There were TCR beta CDR3 regions amplified from RNA transcripts. When the TCR CDR3 underwent first-round RT-PCR, the HTBI primer set was used. TCRdb recomputed calls from the multiplex PCR reads with MiXCR, one row per CDR3 protein. This table has about 350,000 distinct CDR3 sequences, around 15% appearing once. The sequencing input was blood. V usage is TRBV28 and J usage is TRBJ2-1, with TRBD2 matching 7 bases. This clonotype was obtained from a woman aged 40-49 years with Graves' ophthalmopathy. The CDR3 DNA is TGTGCCAGCAGTTTAGGCGGGAGAGTGTACTGGCAGTTCTTC. Its translation: CASSLGGRVYWQFF. Together with reference TRBV28 and TRBJ2-1, the CDR3 gives the full variable domain: DVKVTQSSRYLVKRTGEKVFLECVQDMDHENMFWYRQDPGLGLRLIYFSYDVKMKEKGDIPEGYSVSREKKERFSLILESASTNQTSMYLCASSLGGRVYWQFFGPGTRLTVL.